Listed here are 5 T cell receptor beta chains from one sample, sequenced in a study of blood T cell repertoires in COVID-19. This table comes from immunoSEQ multiplex PCR, and its TCRdb copy is limited to in-frame clones, with some not included. The sample lists 95,000 to 150,000 clones, around 78% occurring once. Sample: peripheral blood. Every receptor here comes from a man aged 65-85 years with acute or convalescent COVID-19.

V and J are TRBV6-2 or TRBV6-3 and TRBJ1-5; 7 nucleotides agree with TRBD1. CDR1 and CDR2 (germline): MNHEY, SVGEGT. Losses at the gene ends were 1 base for V and 3 bases for J; bases not matched to a gene: 6. The CDR3 runs 16 residues. The DNA for the CDR3 is TGTGCCAGCAGTTACTACGGACAGGCGTCCAATCAGCCCCAGCATTTT. Encoded protein: CASSYYGQASNQPQHF.

This rearrangement joins TRBV4-3 to TRBJ1-2; maybe TRBD1 (5 bases). CDR3 length: 16 amino acids. V lost 1 base, J lost 2 bases, and 14 bases lay in between. Germline V gene lookup returns CDR1 LGHNA and CDR2 YSLEER. DNA for the CDR3: TGCGCCAGCAGCCAAGGGGCTGGACAAGACAACTATGGCTACACCTTC. This encodes CASSQGAGQDNYGYTF.

The chain employs TRBV5-5 and TRBJ1-2, with 9 bases aligning to TRBD1. Germline CDR1 SGHKS, CDR2 YYEKEE (reference sequence). There are 14 residues in the CDR3. V dropped 4 bases and J dropped 8; count of bases not matched to a gene: 9. The CDR3 region has the DNA TGTGCCAGCAGCCTTCGGGACAGGGCGGCCGGCTACACCTTC. Protein product: CASSLRDRAAGYTF.

This clone was detected a few times. This chain connects TRBV9 to TRBJ2-1, with TRBD2 matching over 10 bases. The CDR3 extends over 17 amino acids. Germline V lookup: CDR1 SGDLS, CDR2 YYNGEE. The J segment lost 5 bases and the V segment lost 0 bases, leaving 8 bases of the junction unmatched. CDR3 sequence reads: CASSVAPLAGADNEQFF. CDR3 nucleotide sequence: TGTGCCAGCAGCGTAGCCCCCCTAGCGGGGGCCGACAATGAGCAGTTCTTC.

In its sample, this clone was seen a few times. This chain uses TRBV5-4 with TRBJ1-1; 8 bases map to TRBD1. V trimming: 4 bases; J trimming: 4 bases; junction bases outside the gene matches: 3. Germline values: CDR1 SGHNT, CDR2 YYREEE (reference sequence). This CDR3 is 13 amino acids long. This chain's CDR3 is CASSKDRATEAFF. DNA for the CDR3: TGTGCCAGCAGCAAGGACAGGGCCACTGAAGCTTTCTTT. Looking up the rest from reference TRBV5-4 and TRBJ1-1 gives the full variable domain: ETGVTQSPTHLIKTRGQQVTLRCSSQSGHNTVSWYQQALGQGPQFIFQYYREEENGRGNFPPRFSGLQFPNYSSELNVNALELDDSALYLCASSKDRATEAFFGQGTRLTVV.